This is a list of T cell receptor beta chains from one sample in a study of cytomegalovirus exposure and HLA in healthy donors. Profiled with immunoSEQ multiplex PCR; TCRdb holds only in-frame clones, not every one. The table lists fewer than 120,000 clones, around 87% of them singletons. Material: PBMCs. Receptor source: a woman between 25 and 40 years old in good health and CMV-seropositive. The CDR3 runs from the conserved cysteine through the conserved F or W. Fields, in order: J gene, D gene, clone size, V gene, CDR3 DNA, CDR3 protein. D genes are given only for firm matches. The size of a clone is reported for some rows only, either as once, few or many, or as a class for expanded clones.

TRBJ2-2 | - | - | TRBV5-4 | TGTGCCAGCACAGCCGAGGGCGACACCGGGGAGCTGTTTTTT | CASTAEGDTGELFF
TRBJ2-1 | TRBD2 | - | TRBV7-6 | TGTGCCAGCAGCTTAGGCGGGGGGCCGTCCTACAATGAGCAGTTCTTC | CASSLGGGPSYNEQFF
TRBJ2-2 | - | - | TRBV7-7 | TGTGCTAGCAGCCCCCGGGTGGGGGCCCACCCCGGGGAGCTGTTTTTT | CASSPRVGAHPGELFF
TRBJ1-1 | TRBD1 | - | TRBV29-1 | TGCAGCGTTGCCGGGACAGGGGACACACAATTGACTGAAGCTTTCTTT | CSVAGTGDTQLTEAFF
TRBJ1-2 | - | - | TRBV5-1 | TGCGCCAGCAGTTCATCAGGGTTTGGCTACACCTTC | CASSSSGFGYTF
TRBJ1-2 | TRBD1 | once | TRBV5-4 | TGTGCCAGCAGCTCGACAGGGGTGAATGGCTACACCTTC | CASSSTGVNGYTF
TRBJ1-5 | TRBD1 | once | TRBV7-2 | TGTGCCAGCAGCGCTCGTACAGGGGACGGGCAGCCCCAGCATTTT | CASSARTGDGQPQHF
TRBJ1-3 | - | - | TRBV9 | TGTGCCAGCAGCGTATTTCGGGACTCTGGAAACACCATATATTTT | CASSVFRDSGNTIYF
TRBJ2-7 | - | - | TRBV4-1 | TGCGCCAGCAGCCAAGTATCAGGGACCTACGAGCAGTACTTC | CASSQVSGTYEQYF
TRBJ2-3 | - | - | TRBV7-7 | TGTGCCAGCAGCTTAGGTGGAGGGGGCACAGATACGCAGTATTTT | CASSLGGGGTDTQYF
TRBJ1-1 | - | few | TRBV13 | TGTGCCAGCAGCTTACAGGGCGCTGAAGCTTTCTTT | CASSLQGAEAFF
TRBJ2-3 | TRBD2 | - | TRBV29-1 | TGCAGCGTCGTGGGACTAGCGGGAGTAGGGGGCACAGATACGCAGTATTTT | CSVVGLAGVGGTDTQYF
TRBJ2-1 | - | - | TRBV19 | TGTGCCAGTAGTATCGACGGGAGCCTTTACAATGAGCAGTTCTTC | CASSIDGSLYNEQFF
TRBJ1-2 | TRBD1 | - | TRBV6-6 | TGTGCCAGCAGACCGACAGGGACGACCTTCAACTATGGCTACACCTTC | CASRPTGTTFNYGYTF
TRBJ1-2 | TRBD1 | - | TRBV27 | TGTGCCAGCAGTTTAAACCGGGACAGCTATGGCTACACCTTC | CASSLNRDSYGYTF
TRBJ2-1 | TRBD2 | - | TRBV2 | TGTGCCAGCAGTGAAAGCACTAGCGGTAATGAGCAGTTCTTC | CASSESTSGNEQFF
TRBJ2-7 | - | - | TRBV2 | TGTGCCAGCAGTGGCCAGGGGGGTCGCTACGAGCAGTACTTC | CASSGQGGRYEQYF
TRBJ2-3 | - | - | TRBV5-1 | TGCGCCAGCAGCTATGGGCTATCGACTAGTGGTTCAGATACGCAGTATTTT | CASSYGLSTSGSDTQYF
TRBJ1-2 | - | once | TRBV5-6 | TGTGCCAGCAGCTTGAGGCAGGGGTATGGCTACACCTTC | CASSLRQGYGYTF
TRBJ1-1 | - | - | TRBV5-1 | TGCGCCAGCAGCTTGGGACAGATAAACACTGAAGCTTTCTTT | CASSLGQINTEAFF
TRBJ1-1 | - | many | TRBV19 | TGTGCCAGTAGTATAGGGAGGGCTGAAGCTTTCTTT | CASSIGRAEAFF
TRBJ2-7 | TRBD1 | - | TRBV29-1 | TGCAGCGCCTTTTCCGGGACAGGGTTCTACGAGCAGTACTTC | CSAFSGTGFYEQYF
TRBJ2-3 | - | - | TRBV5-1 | TGCGCCAGCAGCCAGGGGAGGGGGGCCGCCACAGATACGCAGTATTTT | CASSQGRGAATDTQYF
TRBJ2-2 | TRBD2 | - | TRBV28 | TGTGCCAGCAGACCCTCGGGACTAGCGGACGTCGGGGAGCTGTTTTTT | CASRPSGLADVGELFF
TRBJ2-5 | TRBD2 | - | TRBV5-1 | TGCGCCAGCAGCTTTCAGGCTAGCGGGGCTCAAGAGACCCAGTACTTC | CASSFQASGAQETQYF
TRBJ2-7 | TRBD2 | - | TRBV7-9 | TGTGCCAGCAGCCCAGGGGCTAGCGGGACCTACGAGCAGTACTTC | CASSPGASGTYEQYF
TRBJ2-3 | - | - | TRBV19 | TGTGCCAGTAGTATAGATCAGGGTGCGGATACGCAGTATTTT | CASSIDQGADTQYF
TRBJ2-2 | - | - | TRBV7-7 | TGTGCTAGCAGCCCTAGTAACACCGGGGAGCTGTTTTTT | CASSPSNTGELFF
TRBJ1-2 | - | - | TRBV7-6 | TGTGCCAGCAGCCCCTTGGCAGGGGTTAACTATGGCTACACCTTC | CASSPLAGVNYGYTF
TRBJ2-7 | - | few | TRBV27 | TGTGCCAGCGGCCCACAGGGAACCGACGAGCAGTACTTC | CASGPQGTDEQYF
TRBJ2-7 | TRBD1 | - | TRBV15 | TGTGCCACCAGCAGGGGGACAGGGGGCTCCTACGAGCAGTACTTC | CATSRGTGGSYEQYF
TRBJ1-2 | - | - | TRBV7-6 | TGTGCCAGCAGCTTAGAGGTTAGGGGCGAAGTCGGCTACACCTTC | CASSLEVRGEVGYTF
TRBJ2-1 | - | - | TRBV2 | TGTGCCAGCAGGGGAAGTCTTATGGGGAGCTCCTACAATGAGCAGTTCTTC | CASRGSLMGSSYNEQFF
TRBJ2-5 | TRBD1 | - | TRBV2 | TGTGCCAGCAGTCCCGGGACAGGGGACCAAGAGACCCAGTACTTC | CASSPGTGDQETQYF
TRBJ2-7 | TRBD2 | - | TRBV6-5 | TGTGCCAGCCAGAGGACTAGCTCCTACGAGCAGTACTTC | CASQRTSSYEQYF
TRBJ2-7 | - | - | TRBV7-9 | TGTGCCAGCAGCTTTGGGGCGGGGAACGAGCAGTACTTC | CASSFGAGNEQYF
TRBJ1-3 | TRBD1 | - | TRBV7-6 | TGTGCCAGCAGCTTGCGGACAGGGTTTTTATCTGGAAACACCATATATTTT | CASSLRTGFLSGNTIYF
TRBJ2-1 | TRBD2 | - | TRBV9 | TGTGCCAGCAGCGTAAGCGGGGGCTCCTACAATGAGCAGTTCTTC | CASSVSGGSYNEQFF
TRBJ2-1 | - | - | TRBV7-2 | TGTGCCAGCAGCTTAGGCGGCGTGGGTGAGCAGTTCTTC | CASSLGGVGEQFF
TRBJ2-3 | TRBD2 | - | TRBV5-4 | TGTGCCAGCAGTCCCAGGACTAGCTCTGGCACAGATACGCAGTATTTT | CASSPRTSSGTDTQYF
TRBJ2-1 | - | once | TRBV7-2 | TGTGCCAGCAGCGGCAAATATAGCGGAAGCTCCTACAATGAGCAGTTCTTC | CASSGKYSGSSYNEQFF
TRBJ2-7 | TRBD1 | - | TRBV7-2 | TGTGCCAGCAGCCGAGGGGACAGGGGGCAGGGCTCCTACGAGCAGTACTTC | CASSRGDRGQGSYEQYF
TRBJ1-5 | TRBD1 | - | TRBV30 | TGTGCCTGGAGGGAATCGGGACAGGAGCTTTCGCCCCAGCATTTT | CAWRESGQELSPQHF
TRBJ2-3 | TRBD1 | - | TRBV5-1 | TGCGCCAGCAGCTTTCAGACAGGGGGAGATACGCAGTATTTT | CASSFQTGGDTQYF
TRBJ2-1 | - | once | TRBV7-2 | TGTGCCAGCAGCTTAGCTTATCGGTACAATGAGCAGTTCTTC | CASSLAYRYNEQFF
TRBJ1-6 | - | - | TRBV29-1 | TGCAGCGCCAGGGTCGGCCGTGAATCACCCCTCCACTTT | CSARVGRESPLHF
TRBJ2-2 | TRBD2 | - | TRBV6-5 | TGTGCCAGCAGTAGAGGGACTAGCGGGTTTCGGGAGCTGTTTTTT | CASSRGTSGFRELFF
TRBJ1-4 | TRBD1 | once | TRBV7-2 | TGTGCCAGCAGCCTTAGGAACAGGGGTCTTAATGAAAAACTGTTTTTT | CASSLRNRGLNEKLFF
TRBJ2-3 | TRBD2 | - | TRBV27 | TGTGCCAGCAGTTTAATTGCGGGGGGCGGGAATACGCAGTATTTT | CASSLIAGGGNTQYF
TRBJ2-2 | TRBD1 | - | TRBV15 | TGTGCCACCAGCAGCGGACAGGGATTGAACACCGGGGAGCTGTTTTTT | CATSSGQGLNTGELFF
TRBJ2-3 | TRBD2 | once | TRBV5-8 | TGTGCCAGCAGCCCGGGACTAGCCCCAGATACGCAGTATTTT | CASSPGLAPDTQYF
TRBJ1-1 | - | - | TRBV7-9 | TGTGCCAGCAGCTTAGGAAAGGAGGGTGAAGCTTTCTTT | CASSLGKEGEAFF
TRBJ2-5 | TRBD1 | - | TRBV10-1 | TGCGCCAGCAGGATGGGGGACAGAGAAATCCTGTACCAAGAGACCCAGTACTTC | CASRMGDREILYQETQYF
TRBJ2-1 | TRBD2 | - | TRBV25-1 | TGTGCCAGCAGTGTTCCTAGCGGGAGGGCCGATGAGCAGTTCTTC | CASSVPSGRADEQFF
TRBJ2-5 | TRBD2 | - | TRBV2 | TGTGCCAGCAGTGAAGAGAATTTAGCGGGGGGTTTCCAAGAGACCCAGTACTTC | CASSEENLAGGFQETQYF
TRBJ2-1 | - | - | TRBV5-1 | TGCGCCAGCAGCTTGCGGGAGACATACAATGAGCAGTTCTTC | CASSLRETYNEQFF
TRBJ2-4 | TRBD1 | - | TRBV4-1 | TGCGCCAGCAGCCAAGAAGGGCCGCTTGGGGACAGGGGACACATTCAGTACTTC | CASSQEGPLGDRGHIQYF
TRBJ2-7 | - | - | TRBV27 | TGTGCCAGCAGTTTATTGGGGGGGGCCCGGACCGAGCAGTACTTC | CASSLLGGARTEQYF
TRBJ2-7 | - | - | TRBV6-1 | TGTGCCAGCGAGGTCGCAATGTCCTACGAGCAGTACTTC | CASEVAMSYEQYF
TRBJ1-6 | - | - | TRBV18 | TGTGCCAGCTCCGGGGTTTGGGATTCACCCCTCCACTTT | CASSGVWDSPLHF